Ten or more counts support the clone carrying this T cell receptor (beta chain). Its antigen is as yet unknown. The entry originates in a study of spatial heterogeneity in lung cancer. For the study at large: The library had UMIs, and each TCR and UMI pair averaged more than ten raw reads.

Study conclusions and caveats: More often at tumor resection than at routine follow-up, ubiquitous expanded tumor TCRs were detected in the blood.

On each TCR cDNA molecule, a unique molecular identifier was present. Each CDR3 protein is one row after TCRdb ran MiXCR on the 5' RACE reads. The sample carries roughly 100,000 distinct CDR3 sequences, about 9.4% recorded once. V was trimmed by 1 base and J by 6 bases, leaving 7 bases between them. Germline lookup yields CDR1 SGHVS and CDR2 FQNEAQ. The CDR3 has 14 residues. Time point denoted: sample taken at primary tumor resection. Unsorted samples of tumor, nontumor lung or frozen PBMC had their whole RNA sequenced. V usage is TRBV7-8 and J usage is TRBJ1-6, with D maybe TRBD1 (5 bases). The clonotype was recovered from a male donor with early-stage non-small cell lung cancer. The material sequenced was PBMCs, taken at surgery. CDR3 sequence (DNA): TGTGCCAGCAGCTTAGGGGGGAGTAATTCACCCCTCCACTTT. Translated, it gives CASSLGGSNSPLHF.